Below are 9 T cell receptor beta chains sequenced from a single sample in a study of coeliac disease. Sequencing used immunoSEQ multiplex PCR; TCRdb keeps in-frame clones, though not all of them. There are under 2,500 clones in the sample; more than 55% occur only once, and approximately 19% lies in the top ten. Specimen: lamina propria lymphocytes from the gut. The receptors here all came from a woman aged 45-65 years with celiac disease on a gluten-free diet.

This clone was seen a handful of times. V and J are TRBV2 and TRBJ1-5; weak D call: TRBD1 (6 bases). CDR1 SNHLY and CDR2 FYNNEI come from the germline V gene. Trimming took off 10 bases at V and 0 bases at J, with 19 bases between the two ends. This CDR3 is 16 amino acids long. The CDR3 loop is CATSDWGRYSNQPQHF. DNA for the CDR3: TGTGCCACCTCGGATTGGGGGCGGTATAGCAATCAGCCCCAGCATTTT.

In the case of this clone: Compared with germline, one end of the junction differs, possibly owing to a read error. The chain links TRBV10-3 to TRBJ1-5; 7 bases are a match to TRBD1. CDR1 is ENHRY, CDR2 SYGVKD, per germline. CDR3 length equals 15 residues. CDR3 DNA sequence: TGTGCCGTCAGTCAAGAGAGACAGGGAAATCAGCCCCAGCATTTT. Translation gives CAVSQERQGNQPQHF.

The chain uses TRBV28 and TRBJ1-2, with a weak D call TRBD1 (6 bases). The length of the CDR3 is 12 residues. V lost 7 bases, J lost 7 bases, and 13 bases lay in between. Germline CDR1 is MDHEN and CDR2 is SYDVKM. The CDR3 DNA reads TGTGCCAGCAATGGGGGCTCACGTGGCTACACCTTC. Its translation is CASNGGSRGYTF.

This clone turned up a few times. The CDR3 region is CASSEPPGTVMNTEAFF. The CDR3 DNA reads as TGTGCCAGCAGTGAACCGCCTGGGACAGTCATGAACACTGAAGCTTTCTTT. The chain uses TRBV25-1 and TRBJ1-1; 7 bases map to TRBD1. The germline V gene has CDR1 MGHDK and CDR2 SYGVNS. V shed 2 bases and J 0 bases; nucleotides not matched to a gene: 9. The length of the CDR3 is 17 residues.

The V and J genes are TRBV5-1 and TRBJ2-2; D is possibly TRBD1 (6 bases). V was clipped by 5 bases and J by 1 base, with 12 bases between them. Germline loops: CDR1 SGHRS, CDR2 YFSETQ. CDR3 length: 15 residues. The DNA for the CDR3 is TGCGCCAGCAGACAGGGCGCCCAGAACACCGGGGAGCTGTTTTTT. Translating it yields CASRQGAQNTGELFF.

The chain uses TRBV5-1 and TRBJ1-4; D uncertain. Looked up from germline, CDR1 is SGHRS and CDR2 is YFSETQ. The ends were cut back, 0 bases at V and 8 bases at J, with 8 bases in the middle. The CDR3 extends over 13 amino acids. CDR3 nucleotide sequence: TGCGCCAGCAGCTTGGGCATCGCGGAAAAACTGTTTTTT. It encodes CASSLGIAEKLFF.

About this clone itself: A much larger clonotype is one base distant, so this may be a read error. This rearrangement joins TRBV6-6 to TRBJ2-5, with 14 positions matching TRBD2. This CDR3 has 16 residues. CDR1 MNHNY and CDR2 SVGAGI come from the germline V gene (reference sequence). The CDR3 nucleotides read TGTGCCAGCAGCCGGGGACTAGCGGGGGCCCAAGAGGCCCAGTACTTC. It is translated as CASSRGLAGAQEAQYF.

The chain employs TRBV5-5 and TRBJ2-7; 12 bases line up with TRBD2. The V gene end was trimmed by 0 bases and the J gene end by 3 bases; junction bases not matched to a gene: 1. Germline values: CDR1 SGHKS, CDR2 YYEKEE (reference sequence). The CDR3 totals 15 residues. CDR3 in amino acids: CASSLGLAGVYEQYF. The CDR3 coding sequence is TGTGCCAGCAGCTTGGGACTAGCGGGGGTCTACGAGCAGTACTTC.

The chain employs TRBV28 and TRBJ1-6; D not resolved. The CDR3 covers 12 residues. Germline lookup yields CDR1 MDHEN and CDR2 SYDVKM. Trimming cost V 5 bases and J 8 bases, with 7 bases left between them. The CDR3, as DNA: TGTGCCAGCAGTCGAACTCATTCACCCCTCCACTTT. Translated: CASSRTHSPLHF.